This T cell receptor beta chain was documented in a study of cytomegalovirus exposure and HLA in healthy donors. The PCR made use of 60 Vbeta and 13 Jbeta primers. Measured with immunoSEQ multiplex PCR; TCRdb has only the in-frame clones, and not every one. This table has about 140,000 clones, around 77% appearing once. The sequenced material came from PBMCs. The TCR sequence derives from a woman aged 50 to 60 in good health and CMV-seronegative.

DNA for the CDR3: TGCGCCAGCAGCTTGGGTGTGACCCAGGGCACTGAAGCTTTCTTT. This gives the protein CASSLGVTQGTEAFF. The chain recombines TRBV5-1 with TRBJ1-1; maybe TRBD1 (5 bases). CDR1 is SGHRS, CDR2 YFSETQ, per germline. V was shortened by 0 bases and J by 4 bases, with 13 bases between the two germline ends. The CDR3 extends over 15 amino acids.